This TCR beta chain was identified during a study of cytomegalovirus exposure and HLA in healthy donors (dated by TCRdb to about 2017). About the full investigation: An earlier analysis of a few hundred of the donors reported approximately 260 Gb of sequence data and 117 million unique TCR beta sequences obtained from around 190 million T cells. About 320 gigabases of sequencing data and 78 million or so unique TCR sequences were included in an early release covering roughly 700 HLA-typed donors. The number of typed donors differed by locus: roughly 620-640 for A, B, C, DRB1 and DQB1; 500 to 550 for DQA1; 606 for DPA1; and around 470 for DPB1. The study profiled the T cell repertoires of fewer than 850 subjects by immunosequencing and related them to cytomegalovirus serostatus. Of the 398 genotyped donors, 81% fell in the genetic ancestry cluster associated with self-reported Caucasian donors. A later genetic analysis used genome-wide SNP genotypes for about three fifths of the 666 donors, treating that subset as a discovery cohort. Among around 400 genotyped donors of the cohort, an average of approximately 240,000 unique TCR beta nucleotide sequences was sequenced per donor, of which roughly 17% were non-productive. Alongside the repertoire data, information on donor age, sex, ethnicity and CMV serostatus was compiled. All discovery cohort repertoires had been generated using a single sequencing platform. The aim of the study was to test whether cataloging public T cell receptors could identify signatures of past pathogen exposure. Along with the roughly 700-subject first cohort, a separate validation cohort of around 120 different subjects was used. The later analysis used no new phenotypic data to find candidate immune exposures, relying instead on TCR beta sequences and their occurrence across donors. Roughly five DR-DQ haplotypes were handled as single units for association and clustering because linkage in the cohort was strong. HLA typing covered class I and class II loci at four-digit resolution. The study combined high-throughput TCR immunosequencing, statistical association of individual TCRs with disease status, and machine learning to predict cytomegalovirus infection status. A later analysis re-analyzed previously published TCR beta repertoires from several hundred donors and added high-resolution HLA genotyping to study TCR occurrence patterns. To decide whether each TCR beta V gene segment behaved as functional or pseudogenic, an earlier analysis of some 600 of the donors relied on high-throughput TCR beta sequencing. The paper as a whole reports these results and caveats: CMV serostatus was the only immune exposure information available for the cohort. In vitro tests confirmed that a few of the cytomegalovirus-associated TCR beta chains recognize cytomegalovirus antigens. Because HLA typing was unavailable for some donors at each locus, only the typed subset was used in association tests. In a later genetic analysis, fewer N-insertions in productive TCRs were reported among donors in an Asian-associated ancestry cluster than the roughly 700-donor mean. The cohort was sequenced for TCR beta chains only, and without alpha or paired-chain data the features that could be detected were limited. The presence/absence analyses assumed that sequencing depth was roughly uniform across donors, and that assumption may not be true. In a later analysis, HLA-associated TCR beta chains were found to be more clonally expanded and to have lower generation probabilities than equally common non-associated chains. V-gene and J-gene trimming of TCR beta chains was associated with a missense DCLRE1C variant in a later genetic analysis, and the association was replicated in an independent cohort. A further reported finding was that TCR beta sequences accurately predicted the HLA-A and HLA-B alleles for most subjects in the first cohort. Most TCR sequences were seen in very few donors, while some public TCRs were found in many individuals. The study gave a list of 150 to 200 TCR beta chains associated with cytomegalovirus. The 87-base-pair reads could not distinguish some IMGT-functional V segments, including TRBV6-2 and TRBV6-3, so those segments were excluded. In a later analysis, the rate of TCR association differed among HLA loci, with DRB1 alleles having the most associated TCRs and HLA-C alleles having the fewest. The sequencing pipeline was judged likely to have produced a cluster of highly shared sequence variants as a technical artifact. Over 15 rarely observed V segments, including chromosome 9 orphons, were excluded from the earlier analysis of almost 600 of the donors because counts were too low. Linkage disequilibrium might explain the correlated functional status among segregating V segments, but an unknown experimental factor could not be excluded. According to a later analysis, most CMV-associated TCR beta chains appeared to be HLA-restricted, and the HLA associations seemed to be driven largely by CMV exposure. Several of the top co-occurrence clusters appeared to be linked to parvovirus B19, influenza, CMV and Epstein-Barr virus, according to a later analysis. Cytomegalovirus status was reported to be diagnosed by the classifier with high specificity and sensitivity in both the original and validation cohorts. In an earlier analysis of 587 of the donors, most TCR beta V segments appeared in productive rearrangements about 87% or about 30% of the time, broadly matching IMGT annotations. A later analysis associated about 18,000 TCR beta sequences with specific HLA alleles at a false discovery rate of 0.05. The authors suggested that the approach could potentially be extended to other disease states and immunological phenotypes. When HLA alleles, especially DR and DQ, strongly co-occurred, attributing TCR associations to individual alleles was difficult.

The cohort was made up of 666 healthy bone marrow donors. Cohort members were all nominally healthy when sampled, although unrecorded immune exposures were likely present. The donor was CMV seronegative and was included in the group of a few hundred seronegative cohort members. A peripheral blood sample was provided by each donor, and peripheral blood mononuclear cells were used for TCR beta sequencing. Genomic DNA was extracted from the blood cell samples with the Qiagen DNeasy Blood Extraction Kit. On this clone itself: Its antigen is not yet known. No much larger clonotype is one base removed from it; base qualities were not supplied.

CDR1 is given as LNHDA and CDR2 as SQIVND, both from the germline V gene (reference sequence). The CDR3 measures 12 amino acids from cysteine to phenylalanine. The CDR3 DNA has 36 bases and is translated from base 1. A distance of 8 bases separates the germline ends of V and J, which lose 4 bases and 8 bases respectively. The library was produced with the immunoSEQ multiplex PCR assay. The multiplex PCR relied on a mix of 60 forward primers for TCR Vbeta segments and 13 reverse primers for TCR Jbeta segments. The CDR3 region of rearranged TCR beta genes was amplified from genomic DNA by a multiplex PCR assay. On the Illumina HiSeq System, the amplified TCR beta libraries were sequenced as 87-base-pair reads. The original methods were these. Across the roughly 600 repertoires, a later analysis counted 80 million or so unique TCR beta chains, roughly 11 million of which were shared by at least two donors. To remove PCR and sequencing errors, raw reads were error-corrected and collapsed into unique sequences using a nearest-neighbor algorithm that merged closely related sequences. Alignment of CDR3 sequences to IMGT reference sequences was used to assign V, D and J gene segments. For a sequence to be retained, a match of at least six nucleotides was required to both a V gene segment and a J gene segment. Rearrangements were called productive when the CDR3 lacked stop codons and stayed in frame with V and J; all others were non-productive. Following IMGT convention, CDR3 was defined as the stretch from the second conserved V-encoded cysteine up to the conserved J-encoded phenylalanine. The earlier analysis of about 640 of the donors excluded any sequence lacking an unambiguous match to a single V gene segment. An earlier analysis of about 590 of the donors classified V segments as functional when productive rearrangements were above 56.7% and as segregating when the standard deviation between donors was above 5%. A statistical classification framework was built to diagnose cytomegalovirus status from the catalog of TCR beta chain sequences. A later analysis assigned V and J genes by comparing TCR nucleotide sequences with IMGT/GENE-DB human TR gene sequences. Using the TCRdist pipeline, a later analysis assigned CDR3 sequences along with most-parsimonious VDJ recombination scenarios. A later analysis defined each TCR beta chain by its CDR3 amino acid sequence plus V-gene family, and excluded reads lacking a unique V-gene family. As a way to deal with suspected cross-contamination and a sequencing artifact, a later analysis dropped approximately 570 nucleotide sequences that were highly shared and had low generation probability. For each public chain, a later analysis derived a clonal expansion index from normalized ranks of inferred template counts within each repertoire. In a later analysis, generation probabilities were computed with a VDJ recombination model fitted to out-of-frame rearrangements, and the resulting probabilities were checked against IGoR. In a later analysis, TCR-TCR, TCR-HLA and TCR-CMV co-occurrence was scored with hypergeometric tests, and a repertoire-size bias correction was applied to TCR pairs. False discovery rates were estimated in a later analysis by permuting HLA or CMV assignments 20 times. In a later analysis, co-occurring TCRs were grouped using DBSCAN, and TCRdist sequence similarity was added for clustering within HLA-allele-positive subsets. Repertoires with fewer than 30,000 or more than 120,000 public chains were left out of co-occurrence clustering, as were a few repertoires with anomalous nucleotide sharing. The source is immuneACCESS, and TCRdb retained only in-frame sequences with V and J called. Part of the clones is not carried over; for the studies checked, unresolved V genes explain less than half of this, and the remainder is unexplained. For V, J and clone size, that table is used; D and trimming come from the DNA. Across this sample there are approximately 120,000 clones, with about three quarters seen only once. About 2.5% of the sample rests with the top ten.

The rearranged chain carries TRBV19 and TRBJ2-2; the D gene identity is not certain. This TCR was recovered from a female donor in good health and CMV-seronegative. The sequenced material came from PBMCs. The CDR3 region reads CASSRARGELFF. The base sequence is TGTGCCAGTAGTAGGGCAAGGGGGGAGCTGTTTTTT.